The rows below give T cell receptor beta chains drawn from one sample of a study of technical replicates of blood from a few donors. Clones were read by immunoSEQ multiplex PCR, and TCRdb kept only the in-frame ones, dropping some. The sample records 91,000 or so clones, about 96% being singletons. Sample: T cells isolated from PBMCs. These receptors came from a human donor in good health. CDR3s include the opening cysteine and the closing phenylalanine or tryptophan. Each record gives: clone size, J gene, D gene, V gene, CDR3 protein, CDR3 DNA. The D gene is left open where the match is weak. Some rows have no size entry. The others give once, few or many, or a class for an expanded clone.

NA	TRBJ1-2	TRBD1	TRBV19	CASSIGAGGDYGYTF	TGTGCCAGTAGTATAGGGGCAGGGGGCGACTATGGCTACACCTTC
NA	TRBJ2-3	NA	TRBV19	CPSDSSSTDTQYF	TGTCCATCAGACAGTTCTAGCACAGATACGCAGTATTTT
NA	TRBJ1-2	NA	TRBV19	CASRKEKRGYTF	TGTGCCAGTAGGAAGGAGAAGCGGGGCTACACCTTC
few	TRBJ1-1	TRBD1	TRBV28	CASSWPSRGRNEAFF	TGTGCCAGCAGTTGGCCCTCCAGGGGGCGGAATGAAGCTTTCTTT
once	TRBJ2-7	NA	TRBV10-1	CASSGELGVQGEQYF	TGCGCCAGCAGTGGCGAGCTGGGGGTTCAGGGGGAGCAGTACTTC
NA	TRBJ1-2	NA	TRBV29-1	CSVPPARNRNYGYTF	TGCAGCGTTCCTCCCGCCAGGAACCGTAACTATGGCTACACCTTC
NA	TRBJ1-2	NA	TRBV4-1	CASSYLARNYGYTF	TGCGCCAGCAGCTACCTTGCCAGGAACTATGGCTACACCTTC
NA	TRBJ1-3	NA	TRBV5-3	CARSPGHRYISGNTIYF	TGTGCCAGAAGCCCGGGACACCGATACATCTCTGGAAACACCATATATTTT
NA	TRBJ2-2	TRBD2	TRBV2	CASRGTSGGAAGELFF	TGTGCCAGCAGGGGAACTAGCGGGGGGGCTGCTGGGGAGCTGTTTTTT
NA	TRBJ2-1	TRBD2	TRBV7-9	CASSNSGSYFNEQFF	TGTGCCAGCAGCAATAGCGGGAGCTACTTCAATGAGCAGTTCTTC
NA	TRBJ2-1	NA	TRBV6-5	CASRPTSLLNEQFF	TGTGCCAGCAGACCTACTAGTTTATTAAATGAGCAGTTCTTC
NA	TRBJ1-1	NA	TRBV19	CASSIRTAYEAFF	TGTGCCAGTAGTATTAGGACAGCCTATGAAGCTTTCTTT
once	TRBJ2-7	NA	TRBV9	CASSVGGGGYEQYF	TGTGCCAGCAGCGTAGGGGGAGGGGGCTACGAGCAGTACTTC
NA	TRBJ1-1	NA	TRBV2	CASRAGIVGRSEAFF	TGTGCCAGCCGGGCAGGGATAGTTGGACGCTCTGAAGCTTTCTTT
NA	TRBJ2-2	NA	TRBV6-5	CASSYSAANTGELFF	TGTGCCAGCAGTTACTCTGCAGCGAACACCGGGGAGCTGTTTTTT
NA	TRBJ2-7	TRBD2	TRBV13	CASSHPGLAGGSSYEQYF	TGTGCCAGCAGCCATCCGGGACTAGCGGGGGGGAGCTCCTACGAGCAGTACTTC
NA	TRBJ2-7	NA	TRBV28	CASSLEGYPYEQYF	TGTGCCAGCAGTTTAGAGGGCTATCCCTACGAGCAGTACTTC
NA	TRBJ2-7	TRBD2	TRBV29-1	CSVEDGRGGSEQYF	TGCAGCGTTGAAGATGGTAGGGGAGGGTCCGAGCAGTACTTC
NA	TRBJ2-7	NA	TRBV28	CASSFTGEVNYEQYF	TGTGCCAGCAGTTTCACAGGGGAGGTAAACTACGAGCAGTACTTC
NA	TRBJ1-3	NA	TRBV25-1	CASTGGGNTIYF	TGTGCCAGCACCGGAGGCGGAAACACCATATATTTT
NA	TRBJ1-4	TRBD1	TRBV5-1	CASSSPDRGSEKLFF	TGCGCCAGCAGCTCCCCCGACAGGGGGAGCGAAAAACTGTTTTTT
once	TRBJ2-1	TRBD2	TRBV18	CASSPPGGSSYNEQFF	TGTGCCAGCTCACCACCTGGCGGGAGCTCCTACAATGAGCAGTTCTTC
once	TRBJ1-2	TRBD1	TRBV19	CASSRRRTGTGDWSYGYTF	TGTGCCAGTAGCCGACGTCGAACCGGGACAGGGGATTGGAGCTATGGCTACACCTTC
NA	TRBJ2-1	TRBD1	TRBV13	CASSSAAGGLYNEQFF	TGTGCCAGCAGCTCGGCTGCAGGGGGCTTATACAATGAGCAGTTCTTC
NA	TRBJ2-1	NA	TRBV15	CATRESRRNSYNEQFF	TGTGCCACCAGAGAATCGCGGAGAAACTCCTACAATGAGCAGTTCTTC
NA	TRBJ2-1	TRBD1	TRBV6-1	CASGTGLVGNEQFF	TGTGCCAGCGGGACAGGTTTGGTGGGCAATGAGCAGTTCTTC
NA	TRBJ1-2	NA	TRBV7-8	CASFGDYGYTF	TGTGCCAGCTTCGGGGATTATGGCTACACCTTC
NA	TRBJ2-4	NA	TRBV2	CASSEPGTKNIQYF	TGTGCCAGCAGTGAACCAGGGACCAAAAACATTCAGTACTTC
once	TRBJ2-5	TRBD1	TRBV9	CASSRGQGAVETQYF	TGTGCCAGCAGCCGGGGACAGGGGGCGGTGGAGACCCAGTACTTC
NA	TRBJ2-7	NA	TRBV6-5	CASRRSTGFYEQYF	TGTGCCAGCAGGAGATCAACGGGTTTCTACGAGCAGTACTTC
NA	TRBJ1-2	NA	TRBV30	CAWSVMDFQANYGYTF	TGTGCCTGGAGTGTAATGGACTTCCAAGCTAACTATGGCTACACCTTC
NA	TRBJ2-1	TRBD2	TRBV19	CASTQAGGPGNEQFF	TGTGCCAGTACCCAAGCGGGGGGGCCGGGGAATGAGCAGTTCTTC
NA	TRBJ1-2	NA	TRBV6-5	CASSFQGSGYTF	TGTGCCAGCAGTTTCCAGGGCAGTGGCTACACCTTC
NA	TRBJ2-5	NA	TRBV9	CASSVGSEETQYF	TGTGCCAGCAGCGTAGGGTCGGAAGAGACCCAGTACTTC
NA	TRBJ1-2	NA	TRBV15	CATSRYTQGANYGYTF	TGTGCCACCAGCAGATACACTCAAGGGGCTAACTATGGCTACACCTTC
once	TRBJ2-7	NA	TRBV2	CASSETGGHYEQYF	TGTGCCAGCAGTGAAACCGGGGGGCATTACGAGCAGTACTTC
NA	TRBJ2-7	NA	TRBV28	CASSLRGVRAYEQYF	TGTGCCAGCAGTTTGCGCGGGGTTCGGGCCTACGAGCAGTACTTC
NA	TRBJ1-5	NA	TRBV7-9	CASSSRENQPQHF	TGTGCCAGCAGCTCCCGGGAGAATCAGCCCCAGCATTTT
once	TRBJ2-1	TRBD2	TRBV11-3	CASSLRGGNSVYNEQFF	TGTGCCAGCAGCCTACGGGGAGGGAATAGCGTCTACAATGAGCAGTTCTTC
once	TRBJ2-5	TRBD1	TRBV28	CASRRQGGETQYF	TGTGCCAGCAGAAGACAGGGTGGAGAGACCCAGTACTTC
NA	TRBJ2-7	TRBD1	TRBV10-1	CASSESTGAPHEQYF	TGCGCCAGCAGTGAGTCGACAGGGGCTCCCCACGAGCAGTACTTC
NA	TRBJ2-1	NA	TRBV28	CASSLGRQSNSKANEQFF	TGTGCCAGCAGTTTGGGCCGACAGTCTAACAGTAAGGCAAATGAGCAGTTCTTC
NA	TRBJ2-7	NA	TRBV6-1	CASPPVGSSYEQYF	TGTGCCAGCCCCCCAGTGGGCAGCTCCTACGAGCAGTACTTC
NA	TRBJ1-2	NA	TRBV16	CASSHGPNYGYTF	TGTGCCAGCAGCCATGGGCCTAACTATGGCTACACCTTC
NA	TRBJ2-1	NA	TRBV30	CAWTGGSEQGVVAPYNEQFF	TGTGCCTGGACTGGTGGTTCTGAACAGGGAGTGGTAGCCCCCTACAATGAGCAGTTCTTC
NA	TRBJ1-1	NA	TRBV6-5	CASTIHLGTREAFF	TGTGCCAGCACTATTCACTTGGGGACACGGGAAGCTTTCTTT
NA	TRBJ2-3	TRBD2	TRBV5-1	CASSAGGVSDTQYF	TGCGCCAGCAGCGCGGGAGGGGTGTCAGATACGCAGTATTTT
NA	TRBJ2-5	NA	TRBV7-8	CASSRTFQETQYF	TGTGCCAGCAGTAGGACATTCCAAGAGACCCAGTACTTC
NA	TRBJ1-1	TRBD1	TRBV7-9	CASSQGQGVKFEAFF	TGTGCCAGCAGCCAGGGACAGGGGGTTAAATTTGAAGCTTTCTTT
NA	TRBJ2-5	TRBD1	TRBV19	CASTPGQGVLFQETQYF	TGTGCCAGTACCCCGGGACAGGGGGTTTTGTTTCAAGAGACCCAGTACTTC
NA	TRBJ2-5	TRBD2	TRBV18	CASSPLASGRGAKETQYF	TGTGCCAGCTCACCACTTGCTAGCGGGAGGGGAGCGAAAGAGACCCAGTACTTC
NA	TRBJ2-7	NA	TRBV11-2	CASSPGTTQEQYF	TGTGCCAGCAGCCCAGGGACAACTCAAGAGCAGTACTTC
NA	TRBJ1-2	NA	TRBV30	CAWSGLTADLNYGYTF	TGTGCCTGGAGTGGATTAACAGCCGATTTAAACTATGGCTACACCTTC
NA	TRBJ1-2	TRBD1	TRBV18	CASSPGTGRVIGYGYTF	TGTGCCAGCTCACCAGGGACAGGCCGCGTGATTGGCTATGGCTACACCTTC
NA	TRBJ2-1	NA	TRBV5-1	CASSFIDIKDINEQFF	TGCGCCAGCAGCTTCATCGACATTAAGGACATCAATGAGCAGTTCTTC